The 12 T cell receptor beta chains below come from one sample, sequenced in a study of T cell changes during pregnancy in multiple sclerosis. Assay used: immunoSEQ multiplex PCR; TCRdb lists only in-frame clones, some missing. Of about 69,000 clones detected, approximately 90% appear once; the ten largest clones hold approximately 1.4%. The sample consisted of peripheral blood, taken in the third trimester of pregnancy. These receptors all stem from a female donor with multiple sclerosis, enrolled in a pregnancy study.

The J gene is TRBJ2-1, the V gene TRBV11-3; TRBD2 agrees at 11 bases. Trimming cost V 4 bases and J 6 bases; bases outside gene matches: 14. Per the germline V gene, CDR1 is SGHNT and CDR2 is YENEEA. The CDR3 runs 18 residues. This chain's CDR3 is CASSSPGPTSGEGNEQFF. The CDR3 DNA reads as TGTGCCAGCAGCTCACCTGGGCCGACTAGCGGGGAGGGCAATGAGCAGTTCTTC. The full variable domain, completed using reference TRBV11-3 and TRBJ2-1, is EAGVVQSPRYKIIEKKQPVAFWCNPISGHNTLYWYLQNLGQGPELLIRYENEEAVDDSQLPKDRFSAERLKGVDSTLKIQPAELGDSAVYLCASSSPGPTSGEGNEQFFGPGTRLTVL.

This clone appeared a single time. As DNA, the CDR3 is TGCGCCAGCAGCTCCCTCAGGGGACCGAACACTGAAGCTTTCTTT. It translates to CASSSLRGPNTEAFF. This chain uses TRBV5-1 with TRBJ1-1; possibly TRBD1 for D (6 bases). The CDR3 extends over 15 amino acids. CDR1 and CDR2 (germline): SGHRS, YFSETQ. V was trimmed by 3 bases and J by 1 base, leaving 13 bases between them.

This clone was recorded once. The chain employs TRBV5-1 and TRBJ2-5; TRBD2 might be the D (6 bases). There are 14 residues in the CDR3. Germline V gives CDR1 SGHRS, CDR2 YFSETQ. V was trimmed by 4 bases and J by 4 bases, leaving 14 bases between them. The CDR3 DNA reads as TGCGCCAGCAGCATACCGGGGGTCGGAGAGACCCAGTACTTC. It is translated as CASSIPGVGETQYF.

This chain links TRBV19 with TRBJ2-7; 7 bases fit TRBD1. Germline trimming cut 3 bases from V and 5 bases from J; bases unmatched to any gene: 7. Per germline, CDR1 LNHDA and CDR2 SQIVND (reference sequence). The CDR3 runs 14 residues. In DNA, the CDR3 is TGTGCCAGTAGTATTGTTTACAGGGGAGACGAGCAGTACTTC. It is translated as CASSIVYRGDEQYF.

The chain joins TRBV27 to TRBJ2-7; the match to TRBD2 covers 7 bases. There are 14 residues in the CDR3. Germline CDR1 is MNHEY and CDR2 is SMNVEV (reference sequence). Trimming took 3 bases from V and 6 from J; bases not matched to a gene: 8. The CDR3 here is CASSFGGSSGEQYF. DNA for the CDR3: TGTGCCAGCAGTTTCGGGGGGTCATCGGGCGAGCAGTACTTC.

The chain joins TRBV6-5 to TRBJ1-2; D unclear. The CDR3 loop spans 14 amino acids. From germline, CDR1 is MNHEY and CDR2 SVGAGI. V lost 2 bases and J 2 bases, leaving 9 bases between the germline ends. The CDR3 bases are TGTGCCAGCAGTTACCTTCGCGGGAACTATGGCTACACCTTC. Its translation: CASSYLRGNYGYTF.

The chain joins TRBV29-1 to TRBJ1-4; D is possibly TRBD1 (5 bases). Germline loops: CDR1 SQVTM, CDR2 ANQGSEA. This CDR3 region has 13 residues. Trimming left V 2 bases short and J 7 bases short, with 11 bases between. The CDR3 coding sequence is TGCAGCGTTGAAAGCCAGGGAATTGAAAAACTGTTTTTT. Residues: CSVESQGIEKLFF.

This chain links TRBV6-1 with TRBJ2-3; 11 positions match TRBD2. The CDR3 consists of 16 residues. The germline CDR1 and CDR2 sequences are MNHNS and SASEGT. V lost 4 bases to trimming and J lost 3 bases; unmatched junction nucleotides: 6. The CDR3 here is CASSVRRLAGTDTQYF. CDR3 nucleotide sequence: TGTGCCAGCAGTGTGCGGCGACTAGCGGGGACAGATACGCAGTATTTT.

The J gene is TRBJ1-4, the V gene TRBV15; TRBD1 might be the D (5 bases). Germline V gene sequence: CDR1 LNHNV, CDR2 YYDKDF (reference sequence). The V gene lost 5 bases and the J gene lost 3 bases, with 16 bases spanning the gap. The CDR3 runs to 16 residues. The CDR3 region has the DNA TGTGCCACCAGCCCACAGCTCCGGGGGGCTAATGAAAAACTGTTTTTT. It is translated as CATSPQLRGANEKLFF. Combining the CDR3 with reference TRBV15 and TRBJ1-4 gives the whole variable domain DAMVIQNPRYQVTQFGKPVTLSCSQTLNHNVMYWYQQKSSQAPKLLFHYYDKDFNNEADTPDNFQSRRPNTSFCFLDIRSPGLGDTAMYLCATSPQLRGANEKLFFGSGTQLSVL.

The V and J genes are TRBV15 and TRBJ1-5; 8 bases map to TRBD1. Germline trimming cut 0 bases from V and 2 bases from J; bases unmatched to any gene: 3. The CDR3 runs 16 residues. CDR1 is LNHNV and CDR2 is YYDKDF in the germline V gene (reference sequence). The CDR3 is CATSRDRGRGNQPQHF. DNA for the CDR3: TGTGCCACCAGCAGAGACAGGGGGCGAGGCAATCAGCCCCAGCATTTT.

The chain carries TRBV5-1 and TRBJ1-2; D remains unclear. The CDR3 loop spans 13 amino acids. Per germline, CDR1 SGHRS and CDR2 YFSETQ. Trimming stripped 7 bases from V and 5 bases from J, with 15 bases between. CDR3 nucleotides: TGCGCCAGCCGACTTTCTCTCGATTATGGCTACACCTTC. This codes for CASRLSLDYGYTF.

The rearrangement joins TRBV5-1 to TRBJ1-2; D uncertain. V was pared by 1 base and J by 0 bases, with 10 bases between. The CDR3 has 15 residues. The germline gives CDR1 SGHRS, CDR2 YFSETQ. CDR3 DNA: TGCGCCAGCAGCTTGATGGCAGACACTAACTATGGCTACACCTTC. Amino acids: CASSLMADTNYGYTF.